This entry lists 6 T cell receptor beta chains sequenced from one sample in a study of OX40 agonist ivuxolimab in advanced cancers. Assay: immunoSEQ multiplex PCR; the TCRdb copy retains only in-frame clones and omits some. The data show 50,000 to 75,000 clones, 70% to 90% seen once. The sample in question was CD4+ or CD8+ T cells sorted from blood, obtained in a trial of the OX40 agonist ivuxolimab. These receptors came from an adult with an advanced solid tumor such as melanoma, head and neck, liver or kidney cancer.

This chain uses TRBV2 with TRBJ1-2; TRBD1 aligns across 8 bases. After removal of 6 bases from V and 6 bases from J, the junction contained 9 bases not matched to a gene. Per germline, CDR1 SNHLY and CDR2 FYNNEI. This CDR3 comprises 14 residues. CDR3 amino acids: CASSPGSGQDGYTF. The CDR3 nucleotides read TGTGCCAGCAGCCCCGGATCGGGACAGGATGGCTACACCTTC.

This clone has just one count. The chain uses TRBV4-2 and TRBJ2-7; 8 bases match TRBD2. CDR3 size: 14 residues. V was clipped by 4 bases and J by 6 bases; unmatched bases: 8. Looked up from germline, CDR1 is LGHNA and CDR2 is YNFKEQ. The CDR3 loop is CASSPGLDRFEQYF. CDR3 coding DNA: TGTGCCAGCAGCCCGGGACTAGACCGTTTCGAGCAGTACTTC.

V is TRBV7-2 and J is TRBJ1-1; D possibly corresponds to TRBD1 (5 bases). This CDR3 is built from 15 residues. Trimming stripped 0 bases from V and 4 bases from J, with 12 bases between. The germline V gene encodes CDR1 SGHTA and CDR2 FQGNSA. The CDR3 DNA reads TGTGCCAGCAGCTTAGCCGGCAGGGTAGGCACTGAAGCTTTCTTT. As protein: CASSLAGRVGTEAFF.

V and J are TRBV7-3 and TRBJ2-1; maybe TRBD1 (5 bases). CDR1 SGHTA and CDR2 FQGTGA come from the germline V gene. This CDR3 is 14 amino acids long. The ends were cut back, 2 bases at V and 6 bases at J, with 11 bases in the middle. In DNA, the CDR3 is TGTGCCAGCAGCTTAGATCCAGGGCCCAATGAGCAGTTCTTC. It codes for CASSLDPGPNEQFF. Together with reference TRBV7-3 and TRBJ2-1, the CDR3 gives the full variable domain: GAGVSQTPSNKVTEKGKYVELRCDPISGHTALYWYRQSLGQGPEFLIYFQGTGAADDSGLPNDRFFAVRPEGSVSTLKIQRTERGDSAVYLCASSLDPGPNEQFFGPGTRLTVL.

For the CDR3, the DNA is TGTGCCAGCAGCTCCGGACTAGCGGGAGGAGATACGCAGTATTTT. Translating it yields CASSSGLAGGDTQYF. The V and J genes are TRBV27 and TRBJ2-3; 14 bases are shared with TRBD2. CDR1 is MNHEY and CDR2 is SMNVEV in the germline V gene (reference sequence). Germline trimming cut 6 bases from V and 5 bases from J; bases unmatched to any gene: 4. The CDR3 spans 15 residues.

V usage is TRBV30 and J usage is TRBJ1-1; D is unresolved. With 0 bases removed from V and 6 bases from J, the gap between germline ends came to 5 bases. The CDR3 is made up of 11 amino acids. Germline CDR1 GTSNPN, CDR2 SVGIG (reference sequence). The CDR3 bases are TGTGCCTGGAGTGTGGGTCCTGAAGCTTTCTTT. Protein product: CAWSVGPEAFF.